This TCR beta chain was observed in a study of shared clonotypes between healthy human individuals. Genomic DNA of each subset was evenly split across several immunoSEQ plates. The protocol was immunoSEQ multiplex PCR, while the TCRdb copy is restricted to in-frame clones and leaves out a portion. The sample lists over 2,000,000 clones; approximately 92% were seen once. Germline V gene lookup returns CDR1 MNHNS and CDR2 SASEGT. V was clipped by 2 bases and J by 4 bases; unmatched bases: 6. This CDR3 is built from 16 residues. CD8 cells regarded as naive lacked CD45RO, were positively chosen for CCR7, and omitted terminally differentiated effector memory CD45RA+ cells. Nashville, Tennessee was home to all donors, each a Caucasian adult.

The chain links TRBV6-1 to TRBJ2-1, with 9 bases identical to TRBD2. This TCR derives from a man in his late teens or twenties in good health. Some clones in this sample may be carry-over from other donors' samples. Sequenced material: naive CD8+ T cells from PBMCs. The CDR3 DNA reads TGTGCCAGCAGTGAATGGGCTAGCGGGGCGTACAATGAGCAGTTCTTC. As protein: CASSEWASGAYNEQFF.